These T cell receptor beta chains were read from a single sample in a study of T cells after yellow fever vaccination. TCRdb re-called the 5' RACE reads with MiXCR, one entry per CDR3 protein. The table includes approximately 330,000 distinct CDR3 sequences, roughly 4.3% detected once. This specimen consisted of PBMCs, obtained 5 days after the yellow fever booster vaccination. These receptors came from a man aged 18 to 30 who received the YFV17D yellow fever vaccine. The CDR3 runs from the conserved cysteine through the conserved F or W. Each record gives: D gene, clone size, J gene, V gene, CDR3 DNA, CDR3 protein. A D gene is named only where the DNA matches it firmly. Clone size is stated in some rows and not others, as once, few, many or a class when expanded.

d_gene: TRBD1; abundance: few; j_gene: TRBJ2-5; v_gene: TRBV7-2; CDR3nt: TGTGCCAGCAGCCCGCGGGCCGGGACAGGGAAGGAGACCCAGTACTTC; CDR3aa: CASSPRAGTGKETQYF
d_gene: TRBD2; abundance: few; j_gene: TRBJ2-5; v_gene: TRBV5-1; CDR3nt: TGCGCCAGCAGCTCGGCTAGCGGGGGCGAAGAGACCCAGTACTTC; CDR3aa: CASSSASGGEETQYF
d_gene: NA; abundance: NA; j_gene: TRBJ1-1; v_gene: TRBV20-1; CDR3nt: TGCAGTGCTAGGGGGCGGCTTGGGACTGAAGCTTTCTTT; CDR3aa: CSARGRLGTEAFF
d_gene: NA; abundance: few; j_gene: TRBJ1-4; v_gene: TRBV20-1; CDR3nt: TGCAGTGCTAGAGATGGGGGAAACGCTAATGAAAAACTGTTTTTT; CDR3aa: CSARDGGNANEKLFF
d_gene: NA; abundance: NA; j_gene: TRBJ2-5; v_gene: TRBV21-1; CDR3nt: TGTGCCAGCAGCACCAGACTAGCGGGGGGGCCGGGGGAGACCCAGTACTTC; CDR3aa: CASSTRLAGGPGETQYF
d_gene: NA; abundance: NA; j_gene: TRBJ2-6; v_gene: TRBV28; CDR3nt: TGTGCCAGCAGATCCAGGTCTGGGGCCAACGTCCTGACTTTC; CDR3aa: CASRSRSGANVLTF
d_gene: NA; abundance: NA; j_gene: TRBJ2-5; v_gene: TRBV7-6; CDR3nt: TGTGCCAGCAGCTTAGAGACCAGCCAAGAGACCCAGTACTTC; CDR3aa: CASSLETSQETQYF
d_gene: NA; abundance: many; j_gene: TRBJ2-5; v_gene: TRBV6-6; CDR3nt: TGTGCCAGCAAGGCAGCTCAAGAGACCCAGTACTTC; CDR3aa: CASKAAQETQYF
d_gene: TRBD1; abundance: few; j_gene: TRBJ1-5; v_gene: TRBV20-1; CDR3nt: TGCAGTGCTAGAGAACAGGGCAGGGGGGGTCAGCCCCAGCATTTT; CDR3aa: CSAREQGRGGQPQHF
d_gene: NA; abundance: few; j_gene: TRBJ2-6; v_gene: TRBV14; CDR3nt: TGTGCCAGCAGCCAAGGAGGGGCCAACGTCCTGACTTTC; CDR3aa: CASSQGGANVLTF
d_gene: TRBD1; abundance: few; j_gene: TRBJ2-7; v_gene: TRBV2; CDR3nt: TGTGCCAGCAGCCCGGACAGGACATCCTACGAGCAGTACTTC; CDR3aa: CASSPDRTSYEQYF
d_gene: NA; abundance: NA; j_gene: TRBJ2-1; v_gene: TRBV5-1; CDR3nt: TGCGCCAGCAGCTTGGTCCCGAGACAGTGGGGGAATGAGCAGTTCTTC; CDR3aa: CASSLVPRQWGNEQFF
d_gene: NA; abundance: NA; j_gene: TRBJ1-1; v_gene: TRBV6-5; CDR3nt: TGTGCCAGCAGTTACTTTGCTGGGACGGGAACTGAAGCTTTCTTT; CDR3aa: CASSYFAGTGTEAFF